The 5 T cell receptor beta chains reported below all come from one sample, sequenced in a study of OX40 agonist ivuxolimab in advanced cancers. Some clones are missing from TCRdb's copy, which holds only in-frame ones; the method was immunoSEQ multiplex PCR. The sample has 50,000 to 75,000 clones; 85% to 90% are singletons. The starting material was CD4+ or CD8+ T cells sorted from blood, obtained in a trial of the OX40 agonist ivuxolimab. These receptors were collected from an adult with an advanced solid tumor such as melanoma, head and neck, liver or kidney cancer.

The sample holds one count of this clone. The CDR3 bases are TGTGCCAGCAGCATACTCACGGGACAGGGACTACCCTACGAGCAGTACTTC. It specifies CASSILTGQGLPYEQYF. V is TRBV5-6 and J is TRBJ2-7; 9 nucleotides align to TRBD1. This CDR3 has 17 amino acids. Losses at the gene ends were 4 bases for V and 2 bases for J; bases not matched to a gene: 13. Per the germline V gene, CDR1 is SGHDT and CDR2 is YYEEEE.

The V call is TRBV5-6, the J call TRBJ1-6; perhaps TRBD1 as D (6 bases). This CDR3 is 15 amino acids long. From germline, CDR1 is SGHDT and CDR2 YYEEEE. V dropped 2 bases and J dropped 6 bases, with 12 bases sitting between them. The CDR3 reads CASSFFWTVNSPLHF. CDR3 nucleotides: TGTGCCAGCAGCTTTTTTTGGACAGTTAATTCACCCCTCCACTTT.

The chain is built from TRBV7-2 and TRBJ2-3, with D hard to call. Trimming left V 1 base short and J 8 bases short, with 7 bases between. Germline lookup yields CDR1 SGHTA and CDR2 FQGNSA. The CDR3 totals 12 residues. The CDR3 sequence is CASSLVGFTQYF. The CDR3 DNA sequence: TGTGCCAGCAGCTTAGTTGGGTTTACGCAGTATTTT.

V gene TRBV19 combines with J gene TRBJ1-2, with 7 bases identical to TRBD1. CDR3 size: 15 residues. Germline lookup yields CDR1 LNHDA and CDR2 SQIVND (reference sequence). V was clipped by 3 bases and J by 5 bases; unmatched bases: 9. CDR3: CASSISNRGAYGYTF. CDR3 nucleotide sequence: TGTGCCAGTAGTATTTCGAACAGGGGTGCGTATGGCTACACCTTC.

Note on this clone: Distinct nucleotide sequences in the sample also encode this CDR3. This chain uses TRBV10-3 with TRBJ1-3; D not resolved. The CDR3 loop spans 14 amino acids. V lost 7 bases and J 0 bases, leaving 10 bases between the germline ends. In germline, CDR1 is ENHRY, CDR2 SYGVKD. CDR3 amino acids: CAIKGESSGNTIYF. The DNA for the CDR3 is TGTGCCATCAAGGGAGAGAGCTCTGGAAACACCATATATTTT.